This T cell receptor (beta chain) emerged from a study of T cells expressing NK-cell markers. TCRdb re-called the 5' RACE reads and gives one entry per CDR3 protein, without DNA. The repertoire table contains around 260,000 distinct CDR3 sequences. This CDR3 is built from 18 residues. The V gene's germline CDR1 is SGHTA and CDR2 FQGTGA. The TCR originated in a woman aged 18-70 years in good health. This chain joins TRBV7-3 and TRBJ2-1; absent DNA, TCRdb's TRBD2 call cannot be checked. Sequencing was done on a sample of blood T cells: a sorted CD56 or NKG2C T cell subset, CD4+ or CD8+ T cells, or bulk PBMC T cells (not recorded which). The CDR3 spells CASSPTYLLAGSYNEQFF.